This T cell receptor (beta chain) was observed in a study of beta chain features in type 1 diabetes. As for the study in general: Healthy donors, compared against patients, showed similar age, gender and cell yields. Notes on the study in general: In every one of the four CD4+ subsets, TCRB CDR3s were moderately but significantly shorter in Type 1 diabetes patients. Individuals with type 1 diabetes displayed fewer insertions and more deletions at VDJ junctions.

cDNA synthesis used the whole RNA isolate, giving expressed TCRB sequences. The protocol was immunoSEQ multiplex PCR, while the TCRdb copy is restricted to in-frame clones and leaves out a portion. The repertoire includes about 170,000 clones, roughly 8% of them detected once, and 0.5% sits in the top ten. CDR3 length equals 14 residues. Germline CDR1 is MNHNY and CDR2 is SVGAGI (reference sequence). After removal of 4 bases from V and 9 bases from J, the junction contained 7 bases not matched to a gene. This clone was seen only a few times. Its antigen is unknown. The receptor's source is a man between 18 and 29 years old with type 1 diabetes. The chain combines TRBV6-6 with TRBJ2-1, with TRBD2 matching over 9 bases. The sequencing sample was made of central memory CD4+ T cells from blood. CDR3 nucleotide sequence: TGTGCCAGCAGTTGGGGACTAGCTGGGGCTGAGCAGTTCTTC. It yields the protein CASSWGLAGAEQFF.